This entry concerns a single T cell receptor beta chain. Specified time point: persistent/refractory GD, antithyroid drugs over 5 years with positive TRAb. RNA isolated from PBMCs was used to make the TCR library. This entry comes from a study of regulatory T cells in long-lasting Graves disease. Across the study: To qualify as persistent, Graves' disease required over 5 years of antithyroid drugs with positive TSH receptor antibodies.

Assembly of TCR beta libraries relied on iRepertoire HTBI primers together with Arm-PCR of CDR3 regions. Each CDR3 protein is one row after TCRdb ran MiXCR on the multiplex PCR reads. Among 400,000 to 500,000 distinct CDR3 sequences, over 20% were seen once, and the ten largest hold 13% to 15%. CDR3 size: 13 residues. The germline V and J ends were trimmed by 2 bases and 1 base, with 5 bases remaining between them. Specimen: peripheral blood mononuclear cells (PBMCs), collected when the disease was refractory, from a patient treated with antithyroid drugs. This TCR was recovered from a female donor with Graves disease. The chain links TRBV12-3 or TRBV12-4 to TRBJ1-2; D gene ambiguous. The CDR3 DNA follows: TGTGCCAGCAGTTTACGTAATAACTATGGCTACACCTTC. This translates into CASSLRNNYGYTF.